This TCR beta chain was retrieved from a study of cytomegalovirus exposure and HLA in healthy donors. Study conclusions and caveats: Solely CMV serostatus was available to characterize immune exposure. It was in a later analysis that TCR association rates were seen to vary by HLA locus, highest for DRB1 and lowest for HLA-C.

In the case of this clone: Its target is unknown.

This PCR relied on a set of 60 Vbeta primers and 13 Jbeta primers. In the original processing: A follow-up analysis tallied 70 million to 80 million unique TCR beta chains, approximately 10 million shared. Measured with immunoSEQ multiplex PCR; TCRdb has only the in-frame clones, and not every one. The V and J calls and clone size were taken over from that table, and D and trimming were inferred from the DNA. This sample has approximately 100,000 clones; around 80% occur once, and the top ten carry 2% to 3%. The CDR3 extends over 14 amino acids. V lost 4 bases, J lost 1 base, and 2 bases stayed unmatched. Germline V gives CDR1 PRHDT, CDR2 FYEKMQ (reference sequence).

The sequence was collected from a female donor in good health and CMV-seronegative. The chain couples TRBV13 to TRBJ1-1; 8 positions match TRBD1. The sequenced sample was PBMCs. The CDR3 bases are TGTGCCAGCAGCTACGGACAGGGGAACACTGAAGCTTTCTTT. Its translation: CASSYGQGNTEAFF. The full variable domain, in which reference TRBV13 and TRBJ1-1 provide the parts outside the CDR3, is AAGVIQSPRHLIKEKRETATLKCYPIPRHDTVYWYQQGPGQDPQFLISFYEKMQSDKGSIPDRFSAQQFSDYHSELNMSSLELGDSALYFCASSYGQGNTEAFFGQGTRLTVV.